These T cell receptor beta chains were read from a single sample in a study of shared clonotypes between healthy human individuals. Here immunoSEQ multiplex PCR was the method, and the copy in TCRdb shows in-frame clones only, minus some. The sample lists fewer than 2.5 million clones; 93% were seen once. Sequencing used naive CD4+ T cells from PBMCs. The receptors originated from a man aged 18 to 30 in good health. Some clones in this sample may be carry-over from other donors' samples. CDR3s include the opening cysteine and the closing phenylalanine or tryptophan. Each record gives: clone size, J gene, V gene, D gene, CDR3 protein, CDR3 DNA. A D gene is named only where the DNA matches it firmly. Rows may omit the clone size; those that give it use once, few, many or a size class.

>.|TRBJ1-3|TRBV28|.
CASTNQWGGRNTIYF
TGTGCCAGCACCAACCAATGGGGGGGAAGAAACACCATATATTTT
>.|TRBJ2-7|TRBV5-4|.
CASSFDGSLSYEQYF
TGTGCCAGCAGCTTCGATGGTTCCCTCTCCTACGAGCAGTACTTC
>.|TRBJ2-1|TRBV6-1|.
CASSAGAGSYNEQFF
TGTGCCAGCAGTGCGGGAGCCGGCTCCTACAATGAGCAGTTCTTC
>.|TRBJ2-4|TRBV5-1|TRBD2
CASSLGAVSGVEYF
TGCGCCAGCAGCCTTGGGGCGGTTAGCGGGGTCGAGTACTTC
>.|TRBJ1-1|TRBV9|TRBD1
CASSFTGGGETEAFF
TGTGCCAGCAGCTTTACCGGAGGGGGCGAAACTGAAGCTTTCTTT
>.|TRBJ2-7|TRBV7-2|.
CASSPRKDSYEQYF
TGTGCCAGCAGCCCGAGAAAAGACAGCTACGAGCAGTACTTC
>.|TRBJ2-7|TRBV7-9|.
CASRNDTYEQYF
TGTGCCAGCAGGAACGACACCTACGAGCAGTACTTC
>.|TRBJ2-4|TRBV7-2|.
CASRKGQGDIQYF
TGTGCCAGCCGGAAAGGGCAGGGCGACATTCAGTACTTC
>.|TRBJ2-1|TRBV5-1|.
CASSLNGGSYNEQFF
TGCGCCAGCAGCTTGAATGGCGGCTCCTACAATGAGCAGTTCTTC
>.|TRBJ1-1|TRBV30|.
CAWSRGSEAFF
TGTGCCTGGAGTAGGGGGTCTGAAGCTTTCTTT
>.|TRBJ2-5|TRBV30|.
CAWSVMTVKWGETQYF
TGTGCCTGGAGTGTTATGACAGTGAAATGGGGGGAGACCCAGTACTTC
>.|TRBJ1-1|TRBV5-6|TRBD1
CASSLEGAAFF
TGTGCCAGCAGCTTGGAGGGGGCCGCTTTCTTT
>.|TRBJ2-7|TRBV28|.
CATAQRFGGTYEQYF
TGTGCCACGGCCCAACGATTTGGCGGAACCTACGAGCAGTACTTC
>.|TRBJ2-1|TRBV19|TRBD2
CASSMVLRLREDNEQFF
TGTGCCAGTAGTATGGTCCTCCGCCTGCGGGAGGACAATGAGCAGTTCTTC
>.|TRBJ1-1|TRBV15|.
CATSRDPPGLGTEAFF
TGTGCCACCAGCAGAGATCCCCCGGGTTTGGGTACTGAAGCTTTCTTT
>.|TRBJ1-4|TRBV2|TRBD1
CASSAGLPGQGNEKLFF
TGTGCCAGCAGTGCGGGGTTACCGGGACAGGGTAATGAAAAACTGTTTTTT
>.|TRBJ2-3|TRBV28|.
CASTPPGGADTQYF
TGTGCCAGCACCCCCCCGGGGGGCGCGGATACGCAGTATTTT
>.|TRBJ2-5|TRBV7-4|TRBD1
CASSLRETGEGETQYF
TGTGCCAGCAGCTTAAGGGAGACAGGGGAAGGAGAGACCCAGTACTTC
>.|TRBJ2-5|TRBV6-5|.
CASSYSGGGWETQYF
TGTGCCAGCAGTTACTCAGGGGGGGGCTGGGAGACCCAGTACTTC
>once|TRBJ2-3|TRBV11-2|.
CASRLTGAARTDTQYF
TGTGCCAGCAGACTAACCGGGGCAGCCCGCACAGATACGCAGTATTTT
>few|TRBJ1-1|TRBV13|.
CASSPLMGRLDTEAFF
TGTGCCAGCAGCCCCCTGATGGGACGGTTGGACACTGAAGCTTTCTTT
>.|TRBJ2-2|TRBV7-3|.
CASSFSPWGGRDATGELFF
TGTGCCAGCAGCTTTTCCCCCTGGGGGGGGCGAGATGCCACCGGGGAGCTGTTTTTT
>.|TRBJ1-2|TRBV28|.
CASSFGGAPNYGYTF
TGTGCCAGCAGTTTCGGAGGGGCCCCTAACTATGGCTACACCTTC
>few|TRBJ1-5|TRBV6-1|.
CASTSGGYQPQHF
TGTGCCAGCACCTCCGGGGGATATCAGCCCCAGCATTTT
>once|TRBJ1-5|TRBV30|TRBD1
CAWSVTGDQPQHF
TGTGCCTGGAGTGTAACAGGGGATCAGCCCCAGCATTTT